What follows describes a single T cell receptor beta chain. Its antigen is undetermined. The data are from a study of vaccination and CD4 T cells after COVID-19. Study overall: Overlapping SARS-CoV-2, HCoV-NL63, HCoV-OC43 and HCoV-229E spike peptides were used to stimulate cells.

Treatment: roughly 11-day PBMC culture with coronavirus spike peptide pools or control peptides (ViraFEST assay). It was before the COVID-19 pandemic (2011-2018) that the unexposed donor's CD4+ T cells were collected. Cultured CD4+ T cells had their DNA profiled by the Oncomine TCR Beta short-read assay. Genomic DNA extraction was carried out from cultured CD4+ T cells. TCRdb processed the PCR reads anew with MiXCR; each CDR3 protein has one entry. In the table there are about 11,000 distinct CDR3 sequences, roughly 32% of which are singletons. Germline CDR1 LNHDA, CDR2 SQIVND (reference sequence). The CDR3 is 15 residues long. After removal of 2 bases from V and 1 base from J, the junction contained 3 bases not matched to a gene.

The sample was CD4+ T cells from blood, cultured in vitro. This sequence originates from a human donor in good health. J is TRBJ2-7 and V is TRBV19; TRBD1 agrees at 9 bases. Here the CDR3 reads CASSIPTGGSYEQYF. In nucleotides, the CDR3 is TGTGCCAGTAGTATACCGACAGGGGGTTCCTACGAGCAGTACTTC.